The 16 T cell receptor beta chains reported below all come from one sample, sequenced in a study of vaccination effects on CD4 cells after COVID-19. ViraFEST used viral peptide pools to expand antigen-specific CD4+ T cells before sequencing. With 10 to 11 days of culture completed, CD4+ T cells were isolated. Nucleocapsid antibodies stayed negative before and after vaccination, showing no earlier SARS-CoV-2 infection. TCRdb's copy holds only in-frame clones and misses some; the assay was immunoSEQ multiplex PCR. This sample has tens of thousands of clones, with 65% to 85% found just once. These receptors have no known antigen. The source was CD4+ T cells from PBMCs cultured with HCoV-NL63 spike peptides, collected before COVID-19 vaccination. The source of these receptors is a human donor who received a COVID-19 vaccine.

The chain uses TRBV5-1 and TRBJ1-4; D perhaps matches TRBD1 (6 bases). The germline CDR1 and CDR2 sequences are SGHRS and YFSETQ. The CDR3 contains 16 residues. Trimming left V 3 bases short and J 4 bases short, with 16 bases between. The CDR3 loop is CASSWKTTGHNEKLFF. DNA of the CDR3: TGCGCCAGCAGCTGGAAAACGACAGGCCATAATGAAAAACTGTTTTTT.

This chain joins TRBV4-1 and TRBJ2-3; 12 bases map to TRBD2. J gave up 2 bases and V 4 bases, and 7 bases lay outside the gene matches. The CDR3 is 17 amino acids. CDR1 and CDR2 from the germline V gene are MGHRA and YSYEKL. DNA of the CDR3: TGCGCCAGCAGCCGACAGGGACTAGCGGGCAACACAGATACGCAGTATTTT. Translating it yields CASSRQGLAGNTDTQYF.

The rearrangement uses TRBV2 and TRBJ1-4; D call uncertain. V was shortened by 5 bases and J by 8 bases, with 15 bases between the two germline ends. The CDR3 runs to 14 residues. Per germline, CDR1 SNHLY and CDR2 FYNNEI. The CDR3 sequence: CASSPITVGEKLFF. CDR3 coding DNA: TGTGCCAGCAGTCCTATCACGGTAGGCGAAAAACTGTTTTTT.

The V gene is TRBV27, the J gene TRBJ2-1; 7 bases are a match to TRBD2. V trimming: 5 bases; J trimming: 5 bases; junction bases outside the gene matches: 15. The CDR3 consists of 17 residues. Germline V lookup: CDR1 MNHEY, CDR2 SMNVEV (reference sequence). Written as DNA, the CDR3 is TGTGCCAGCAGTCCTCTCCTAGCGGCGGTCCGCGACAATGAGCAGTTCTTC. Encoded protein: CASSPLLAAVRDNEQFF.

The rearrangement links TRBV7-2 to TRBJ2-3; 9 positions agree with TRBD1. CDR3 size: 13 residues. Unmatched junction bases numbered 5, after V lost 10 bases and J lost 3 bases. Germline V gene data show CDR1 as SGHTA and CDR2 as FQGNSA. This chain's CDR3 is CATRGTGTDTQYF. CDR3 in DNA: TGTGCCACCAGGGGGACAGGGACAGATACGCAGTATTTT. Complete variable domain (other parts from reference TRBV7-2 and TRBJ2-3): GAGVSQSPSNKVTEKGKDVELRCDPISGHTALYWYRQSLGQGLEFLIYFQGNSAPDKSGLPSDRFSAERTGGSVSTLTIQRTQQEDSAVYLCATRGTGTDTQYFGPGTRLTVL.

V and J are TRBV6-2 or TRBV6-3 and TRBJ1-2; weak D call: TRBD1 (5 bases). The germline V gene has CDR1 MNHEY and CDR2 SVGEGT. The CDR3 is made up of 13 amino acids. V lost 2 bases to trimming and J lost 2 bases, with 6 bases between them. The CDR3 bases are TGTGCCAGCAGTTACGGGGGGAACTATGGCTACACCTTC. This translates into CASSYGGNYGYTF.

V gene TRBV5-8 combines with J gene TRBJ2-3; unclear D gene. This CDR3 is 17 amino acids long. Germline values: CDR1 SGHTS, CDR2 YDEGEE. V lost 7 bases and J 4 bases, leaving 25 bases between the germline ends. The CDR3 reads CASPISPQEQASDTQYF. For the CDR3, the DNA is TGTGCCAGCCCTATTTCCCCTCAGGAACAAGCTTCAGATACGCAGTATTTT.

This sequence joins TRBV5-1 and TRBJ1-1; D is uncertain. The V and J ends lost 4 bases and 1 base respectively, with 14 bases between them. The CDR3 has 15 amino acids. The germline gives CDR1 SGHRS, CDR2 YFSETQ. The CDR3 region is CASSVVAGKNTEAFF. In DNA form, the CDR3 reads TGCGCCAGCAGCGTGGTGGCGGGGAAGAACACTGAAGCTTTCTTT.

The chain employs TRBV4-1 and TRBJ1-3; 7 bases are a match to TRBD1. The J segment lost 0 bases and the V segment lost 0 bases, leaving 8 bases of the junction unmatched. Germline loops: CDR1 MGHRA, CDR2 YSYEKL. The length of the CDR3 is 18 residues. The CDR3 region has the DNA TGCGCCAGCAGCCAAGATTGGAATCACAGGGGCTCTGGAAACACCATATATTTT. Translating it yields CASSQDWNHRGSGNTIYF.

V is TRBV7-3 and J is TRBJ2-2, with D possibly being TRBD2 (6 bases). Germline CDR1 and CDR2: SGHTA and FQGTGA. The V and J ends lost 3 bases and 5 bases respectively, with 10 bases between them. The CDR3 contains 14 residues. CDR3 in amino acids: CASSFGGWTGELFF. The DNA for the CDR3 is TGTGCCAGCAGCTTCGGGGGATGGACCGGGGAGCTGTTTTTT.

The V call is TRBV5-1, the J call TRBJ1-1, with a weak D call TRBD1 (6 bases). Germline CDR1 reads SGHRS; CDR2 reads YFSETQ. The V and J ends lost 4 bases and 3 bases respectively, with 25 bases between them. CDR3 length: 18 amino acids. This CDR3 reads CASSLGKGGFVSDTEAFF. As DNA, the CDR3 is TGCGCCAGCAGCCTGGGAAAGGGGGGGTTTGTGAGTGACACTGAAGCTTTCTTT.

Concerning this clone: Other DNA sequences of this sample code for an identical CDR3. V is TRBV7-2 and J is TRBJ1-5; 7 nucleotides line up with TRBD1. CDR1 and CDR2 from the germline V gene are SGHTA and FQGNSA. The V gene end was trimmed by 2 bases and the J gene end by 4 bases; junction bases not matched to a gene: 2. There are 14 residues in the CDR3. The CDR3 nucleotides are TGTGCCAGCAGCTTACAGGGGGGTAATCAGCCCCAGCATTTT. Translated, it gives CASSLQGGNQPQHF.

The chain employs TRBV5-1 and TRBJ1-1; D ambiguous. V lost 0 bases to trimming and J lost 4 bases, with 13 bases between them. The CDR3 runs 15 residues. Germline assignment: CDR1 SGHRS and CDR2 YFSETQ. CDR3 sequence: CASSLDPARGTEAFF. For the CDR3, the DNA is TGCGCCAGCAGCTTGGACCCCGCTCGGGGCACTGAAGCTTTCTTT.

As to this clone: The sample holds other DNA sequences that translate to the same CDR3. The rearrangement uses TRBV3-1 (or the pseudogene TRBV3-2) and TRBJ2-7; tentative D call: TRBD2 (7 bases). The CDR3 is made up of 13 amino acids. Between the trimmed V and J ends, which lost 3 bases and 4 bases, there was a span of 10 bases. Germline CDR1 is LGHDT and CDR2 is YNNKEL (reference sequence). Here the CDR3 DNA reads TGTGCCAGCAGCCAGGGAGGGGGGTACGAGCAGTACGTC. It encodes CASSQGGGYEQYV.

The genes are TRBV5-1 and TRBJ2-2; D remains ambiguous. V lost 0 bases to trimming and J lost 3 bases, with 9 bases between them. Germline V gene sequence: CDR1 SGHRS, CDR2 YFSETQ. The CDR3 loop spans 15 amino acids. The CDR3 sequence is CASSLGGIHTGELFF. CDR3 DNA: TGCGCCAGCAGCTTGGGTGGGATACACACCGGGGAGCTGTTTTTT.

The rearrangement links TRBV7-2 to TRBJ2-2, with D possibly matching TRBD1 (6 bases). V gave up 5 bases and J gave up 5 bases, with 15 bases separating them. The CDR3 sequence is 15 residues long. Germline-derived CDR1 and CDR2 are SGHTA and FQGNSA. As DNA, the CDR3 is TGTGCCAGCAGCGTAGGACAGATGAGGACCGGGGAGCTGTTTTTT. Encoded protein: CASSVGQMRTGELFF.